This TCR beta chain came from a study of identical twins. CDR1 is SGHTA, CDR2 FQGNSA, per germline. The V end lost 5 bases, the J end lost 0 bases, and 11 bases lay between the germline ends. There are 15 residues in the CDR3. This clonotype was seen a handful of times. Its target is not known. Study-wide points: Out-of-frame alpha sequences shared between twins exhibited an excess of low generation probability.

Unique molecular identifiers were present on cDNA, and template switching added a universal primer site. TCRdb called the 5' RACE reads again in MiXCR, with one record for every CDR3 protein. The sample consists of about 220,000 distinct CDR3 sequences, 6.5% of them appearing once. The sample also formed part of further work on T cells expressing NK-cell markers.

This TCR was sampled from a woman aged 18-29 years in good health. V usage is TRBV7-2 and J usage is TRBJ1-5; unclear D gene. The material sequenced was CD8+ T cells sorted from blood. Here the CDR3 DNA reads TGTGCCAGCAGCGATCACGAAAATAGCAATCAGCCCCAGCATTTT. It yields the protein CASSDHENSNQPQHF.